This T cell receptor (beta chain) derives from a study of blood T cell repertoires in COVID-19. Study information: The United States, Italy and Spain provided the acute and convalescent COVID-19 samples. PBMCs, B-cell-depleted T cells, or T cells provided the cDNA or gDNA that made up the material.

The CDR3 runs to 12 residues. V dropped 4 bases and J dropped 14; count of bases not matched to a gene: 8. Germline values: CDR1 MGHDK, CDR2 SYGVNS. Living in about 25 US areas, the participants were between roughly 18 and 90 years of age. Participant-given clinical history determined each cohort assignment. Clones were sequenced by immunoSEQ multiplex PCR, and TCRdb holds only the in-frame ones, with some missing. The sample records 200,000 to 300,000 clones, about 90% being singletons. The sequencing input was PBMCs or T cells enriched from blood (not recorded which). This sequence originates from a woman aged 40 to 50 with acute COVID-19. The V gene is TRBV25-1, the J gene TRBJ2-1, with 7 positions matching TRBD1. The CDR3 is CASSATGNSEFF. CDR3 nucleotides: TGTGCCAGCAGTGCGACAGGGAATTCTGAGTTCTTC. Using reference TRBV25-1 and TRBJ2-1 for the parts outside the CDR3, the full variable domain is EADIYQTPRYLVIGTGKKITLECSQTMGHDKMYWYQQDPGMELHLIHYSYGVNSTEKGDLSSESTVSRIRTEHFPLTLESARPSHTSQYLCASSATGNSEFFGPGTRLTVL.